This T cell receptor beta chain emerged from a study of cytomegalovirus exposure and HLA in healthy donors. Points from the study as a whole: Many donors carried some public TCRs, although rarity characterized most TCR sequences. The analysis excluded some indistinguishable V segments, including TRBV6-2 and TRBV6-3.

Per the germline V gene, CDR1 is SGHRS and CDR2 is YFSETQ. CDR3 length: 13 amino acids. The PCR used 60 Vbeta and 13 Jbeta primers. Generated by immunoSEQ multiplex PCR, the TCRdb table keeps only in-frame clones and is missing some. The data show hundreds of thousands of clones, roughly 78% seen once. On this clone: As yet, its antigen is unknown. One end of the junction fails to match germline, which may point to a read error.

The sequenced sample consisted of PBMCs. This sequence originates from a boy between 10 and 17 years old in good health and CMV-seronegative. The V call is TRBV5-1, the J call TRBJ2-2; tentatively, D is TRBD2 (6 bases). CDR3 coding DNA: TGCGCCAGCAGCTTGGTTTTGGCCGGGGGGCTGTTTTTT. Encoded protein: CASSLVLAGGLFF.